This T cell receptor (beta chain) emerged from a study of spatial heterogeneity in lung cancer. The table lists this clonotype with many counts. Its antigen is unidentified. With V trimmed by 0 bases and J by 2 bases, 9 bases remained unmatched. This CDR3 is 18 amino acids long. TCRdb passed the 5' RACE reads through MiXCR, listing each CDR3 protein once. The table lists about 13,000 distinct CDR3 sequences, around 6.6% of them singletons, with around 3% in the top ten. Study-wide results and limits: For expanded intratumoral alpha and beta TCRs, counts tracked tumor mutation counts.

Time point in this sample: sample taken at primary tumor resection. The sequence was collected from a female donor with early-stage non-small cell lung cancer. The material was lung tumor tissue, obtained at surgery. V usage is TRBV12-3 or TRBV12-4 and J usage is TRBJ2-3; 9 positions agree with TRBD2. The CDR3 bases are TGTGCCAGCAGTTTAGCGCTGGGAACTAGCGGGCCCACAGATACGCAGTATTTT. Protein sequence: CASSLALGTSGPTDTQYF.